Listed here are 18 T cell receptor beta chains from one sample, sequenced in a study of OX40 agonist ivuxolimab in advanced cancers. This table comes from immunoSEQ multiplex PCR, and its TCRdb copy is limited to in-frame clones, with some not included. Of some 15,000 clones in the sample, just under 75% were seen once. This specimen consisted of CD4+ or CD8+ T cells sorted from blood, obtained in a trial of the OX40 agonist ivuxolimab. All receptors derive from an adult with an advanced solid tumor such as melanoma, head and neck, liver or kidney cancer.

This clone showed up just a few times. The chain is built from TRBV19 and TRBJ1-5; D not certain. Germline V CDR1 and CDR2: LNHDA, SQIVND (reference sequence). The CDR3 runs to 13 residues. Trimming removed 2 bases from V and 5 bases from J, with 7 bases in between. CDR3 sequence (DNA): TGTGCCAGTAGTATACGAGGAGATCAGCCCCAGCATTTT. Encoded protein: CASSIRGDQPQHF.

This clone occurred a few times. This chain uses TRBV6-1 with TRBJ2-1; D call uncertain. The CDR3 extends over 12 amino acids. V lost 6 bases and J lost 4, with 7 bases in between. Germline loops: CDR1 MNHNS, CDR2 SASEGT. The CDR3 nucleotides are TGTGCCAGCAGCCCTAATTACAATGAGCAGTTCTTC. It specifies CASSPNYNEQFF.

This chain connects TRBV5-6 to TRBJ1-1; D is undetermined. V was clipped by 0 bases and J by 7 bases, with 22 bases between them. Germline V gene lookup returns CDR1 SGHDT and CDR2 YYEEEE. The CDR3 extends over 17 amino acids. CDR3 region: CASSLANAGRISVEAFF. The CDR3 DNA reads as TGTGCCAGCAGCTTGGCCAATGCAGGTCGTATATCCGTTGAAGCTTTCTTT.

The CDR3 region has the DNA TGTGCCAGTAGTTGGACTAGCGGGAGGGCCGGGTCCTACGAGCAGTACTTC. Encoded protein: CASSWTSGRAGSYEQYF. The chain combines TRBV19 with TRBJ2-5; TRBD2 matches 15 bases. TRBJ2-7 explains the end of the DNA better; the J call may be wrong. Germline CDR1 reads LNHDA; CDR2 reads SQIVND (reference sequence). The CDR3 loop spans 17 amino acids.

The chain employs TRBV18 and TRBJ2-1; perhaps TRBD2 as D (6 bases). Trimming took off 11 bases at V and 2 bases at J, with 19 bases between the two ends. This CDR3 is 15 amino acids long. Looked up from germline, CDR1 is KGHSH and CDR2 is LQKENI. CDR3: CASERPGETYNEQFF. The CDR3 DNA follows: TGTGCCTCCGAACGGCCGGGAGAGACCTACAATGAGCAGTTCTTC.

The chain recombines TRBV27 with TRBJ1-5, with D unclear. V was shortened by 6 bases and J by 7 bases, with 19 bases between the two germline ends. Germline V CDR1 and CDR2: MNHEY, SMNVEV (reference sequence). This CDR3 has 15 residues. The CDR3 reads CASRQSPGSGQPQHF. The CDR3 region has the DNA TGTGCCAGCAGACAGTCTCCGGGGTCAGGACAGCCCCAGCATTTT.

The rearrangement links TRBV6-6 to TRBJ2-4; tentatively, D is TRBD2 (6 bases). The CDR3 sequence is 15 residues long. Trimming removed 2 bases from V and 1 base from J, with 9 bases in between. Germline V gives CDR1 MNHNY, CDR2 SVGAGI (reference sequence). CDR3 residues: CASSYSRGAKNIQYF. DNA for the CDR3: TGTGCCAGCAGTTACAGCCGGGGGGCCAAAAACATTCAGTACTTC.

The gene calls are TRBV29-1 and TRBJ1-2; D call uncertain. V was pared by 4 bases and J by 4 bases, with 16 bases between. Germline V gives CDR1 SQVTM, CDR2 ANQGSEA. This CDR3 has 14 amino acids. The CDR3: CSVVDITDLYGYTF. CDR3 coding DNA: TGCAGCGTTGTAGACATCACCGACCTCTATGGCTACACCTTC.

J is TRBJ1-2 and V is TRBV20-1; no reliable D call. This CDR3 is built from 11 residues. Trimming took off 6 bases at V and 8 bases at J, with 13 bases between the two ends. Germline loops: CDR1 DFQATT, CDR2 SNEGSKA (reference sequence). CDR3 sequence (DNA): TGCAGTGCCGAGATGGCGGGGGGCTACACCTTC. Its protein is CSAEMAGGYTF.

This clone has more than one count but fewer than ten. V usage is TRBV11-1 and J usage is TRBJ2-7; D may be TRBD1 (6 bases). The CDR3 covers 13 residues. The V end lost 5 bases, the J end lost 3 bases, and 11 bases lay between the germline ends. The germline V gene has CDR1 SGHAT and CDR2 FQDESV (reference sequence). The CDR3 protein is CASSHGQRYEQYF. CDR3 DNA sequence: TGTGCCAGCAGCCATGGACAGCGCTACGAGCAGTACTTC.

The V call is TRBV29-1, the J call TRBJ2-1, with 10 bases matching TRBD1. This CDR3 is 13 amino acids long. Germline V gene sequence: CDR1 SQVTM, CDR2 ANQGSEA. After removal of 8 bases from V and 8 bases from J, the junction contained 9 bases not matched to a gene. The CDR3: CSLPGQGLDEQFF. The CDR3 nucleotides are TGCAGCCTCCCGGGACAGGGGTTGGATGAGCAGTTCTTC.

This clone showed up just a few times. CDR3 sequence: CASSLEPSGRYNEQFF. As DNA, the CDR3 is TGTGCCAGCAGCTTAGAACCCAGCGGGAGATACAATGAGCAGTTCTTC. V gene TRBV11-3 combines with J gene TRBJ2-1; TRBD2 aligns across 8 bases. This CDR3 has 16 residues. CDR1 is SGHNT, CDR2 YENEEA, per germline. J lost 4 bases, V lost 0 bases, and 5 bases had no gene match.

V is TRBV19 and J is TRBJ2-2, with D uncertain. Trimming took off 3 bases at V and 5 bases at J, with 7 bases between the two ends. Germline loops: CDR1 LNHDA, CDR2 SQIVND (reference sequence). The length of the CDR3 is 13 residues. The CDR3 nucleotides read TGTGCCAGTAGTATTTGGGGAACCGGGGAGCTGTTTTTT. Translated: CASSIWGTGELFF.

The CDR3: CASSQDRSYSNQPQHF. In DNA, the CDR3 is TGCGCCAGCAGCCAAGATCGGAGCTATAGCAATCAGCCCCAGCATTTT. V is TRBV4-1 and J is TRBJ1-5; no definite D call. Germline-derived CDR1 and CDR2 are MGHRA and YSYEKL. V gave up 0 bases and J gave up 0 bases, with 9 bases separating them. The CDR3 runs to 16 residues.

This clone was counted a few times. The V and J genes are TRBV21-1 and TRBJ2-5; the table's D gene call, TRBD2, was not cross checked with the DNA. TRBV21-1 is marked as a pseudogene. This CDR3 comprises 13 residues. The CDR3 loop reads CASSKAGGETQYF. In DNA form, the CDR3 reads TGTGCCAGCAGCAAAGCGGGGGGAGAGACCCAGTACTTC.

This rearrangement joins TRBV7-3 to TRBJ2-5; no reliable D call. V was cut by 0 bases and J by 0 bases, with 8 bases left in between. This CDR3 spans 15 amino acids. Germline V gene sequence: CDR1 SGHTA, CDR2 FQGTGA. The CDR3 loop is CASSLTWSNQETQYF. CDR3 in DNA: TGTGCCAGCAGCTTAACCTGGAGTAACCAAGAGACCCAGTACTTC.

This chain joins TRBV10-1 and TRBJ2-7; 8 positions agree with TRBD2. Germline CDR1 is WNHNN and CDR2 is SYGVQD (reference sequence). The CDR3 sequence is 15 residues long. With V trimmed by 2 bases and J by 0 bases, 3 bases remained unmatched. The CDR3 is CASSEERGSSYEQYF. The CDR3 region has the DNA TGCGCCAGCAGTGAGGAGCGGGGGAGCTCCTACGAGCAGTACTTC.

For the CDR3, the DNA is TGTGCCAGCAGCCCGTCGGGGGCGGGACGCTACAATGAGCAGTTCTTC. This translates into CASSPSGAGRYNEQFF. The chain joins TRBV7-9 to TRBJ2-1; D assignment may be TRBD1 or TRBD2 (6 bases each). Germline values: CDR1 SEHNR, CDR2 FQNEAQ (reference sequence). The V end lost 5 bases, the J end lost 3 bases, and 17 bases lay between the germline ends. CDR3 length: 16 residues.